The clone carrying this TCR beta chain was seen more than once but under ten times. There are 14 residues in the CDR3. The V gene lost 5 bases and the J gene lost 9 bases, with 14 bases spanning the gap. The germline V gene encodes CDR1 MNHEY and CDR2 SMNVEV (reference sequence). Survey-level resolution applied to immunoSEQ assay v3.0. Profiled with immunoSEQ multiplex PCR; TCRdb holds only in-frame clones, not every one. The data show fewer than 40,000 clones, roughly 79% seen once. This sample is part of a study of long-term antiretroviral therapy in people with HIV. The sequencing here drew on unsorted PBMCs, taken 3.1 years after starting antiretroviral therapy. The receptor was isolated from a woman between 50 and 59 years old with HIV. The genes are TRBV27 and TRBJ1-6; the D is unclear. CDR3 loop: CASSHTARPSPLHF. CDR3 bases: TGTGCCAGCAGTCACACAGCGAGGCCTTCACCCCTCCACTTT.